A selection of T cell receptor beta chains follows, all from one sample in a study of response to subunit inactivated influenza vaccine. One entry per CDR3 protein results from TCRdb running MiXCR on the RT-PCR reads. The table includes more than 700,000 distinct CDR3 sequences, 20% to 25% detected once. This specimen consisted of PBMCs from blood, obtained around 5 days after vaccination. These receptors all come from a man aged 50 or older who received an inactivated influenza vaccine. Both conserved end residues are part of each CDR3. The D gene is left open where the match is weak.

j_call	d_call	v_call	cdr3_length	cdr3_aa
TRBJ2-7	TRBD1	TRBV20-1	13	CSASRQGPYEQYF
TRBJ2-1	-	TRBV12-3/TRBV12-4	17	CASSLTAGRSSYNEQFF
TRBJ2-1	-	TRBV20-1	15	CSARDPSFEYNEQFF
TRBJ2-7	-	TRBV20-1	15	CSAPFRQGVFYEQYF
TRBJ2-5	TRBD2	TRBV25-1	17	CASSEKRGLAGLETQYF
TRBJ2-7	TRBD1	TRBV12-3/TRBV12-4	16	CASSTLLLGQTYEQYF
TRBJ1-5	-	TRBV20-1	13	CSAPEYSNQPQHF
TRBJ2-7	TRBD1	TRBV12-3/TRBV12-4	15	CASSSRTGLFYEQYF
TRBJ2-7	-	TRBV20-1	15	CSARSPRVSTYEQYF
TRBJ2-3	-	TRBV9	15	CASSVDLLSTDTQYF
TRBJ2-7	-	TRBV20-1	15	CSARGGKKEYYEQYF
TRBJ2-3	-	TRBV11-2	14	CASSSQWVLETQYF
TRBJ2-7	TRBD1	TRBV20-1	16	CSASFPQDRGIPEQYF
TRBJ1-2	TRBD1	TRBV25-1	15	CASSDLGTVLGGYTF
TRBJ1-4	TRBD1	TRBV6-6	13	CASSWGTDEKLFF
TRBJ2-3	TRBD1	TRBV6-5	15	CASSYWDRDSDTQYF
TRBJ2-2	-	TRBV7-9	16	CASSLGKIANTGELFF
TRBJ2-5	-	TRBV5-1	13	CASRQGLQETQYF
TRBJ2-1	-	TRBV12-3/TRBV12-4	16	CASSLEDGSSYNEQFF
TRBJ1-1	-	TRBV7-9	15	CASSLAAVLNTEAFF
TRBJ2-1	TRBD1	TRBV7-9	16	CASSLTGTGAWNEQFF
TRBJ2-1	TRBD1	TRBV6-2/TRBV6-3	15	CASSQGQGGMNEQFF
TRBJ1-2	-	TRBV4-3	15	CASSQGLAVFYGYTF
TRBJ2-3	TRBD2	TRBV6-5	18	CASSYSTSGRLSTDTQYF
TRBJ2-3	-	TRBV20-1	14	CSAIKTSSTDTQYF
TRBJ1-5	-	TRBV5-1	15	CASSPGHNSNQPQHF
TRBJ1-1	-	TRBV5-1	13	CASSPGQTAEAFF
TRBJ2-2	-	TRBV15	14	CATSRDVTAGELFF
TRBJ2-1	TRBD2	TRBV4-3	15	CASSLGTSAYNEQFF
TRBJ2-6	TRBD1	TRBV9	19	CASSVDPRTGVGIANVLTF
TRBJ2-6	-	TRBV9	15	CASSVGLSGANVLTF
TRBJ1-2	-	TRBV4-2	15	CASSQVRGDNYGYTF
TRBJ1-2	-	TRBV28	12	CASRIPGGTSTF
TRBJ2-1	TRBD2	TRBV6-1	16	CASTGLLSGGANEQFF
TRBJ1-1	TRBD1	TRBV7-6	15	CASSLGTGGNTEAFF
TRBJ2-1	-	TRBV11-2	13	CASSPYPGAGQFF
TRBJ2-7	-	TRBV5-6	12	CASSQLNYEQYF
TRBJ2-3	-	TRBV20-1	14	CSARSGGVGDTQYF
TRBJ2-5	-	TRBV7-2	13	CASSPRTEETQYF
TRBJ2-7	-	TRBV6-2/TRBV6-3	14	CASSYGGRSAEQYF
TRBJ1-1	-	TRBV6-1	15	CASLQEWGRGTEAFF
TRBJ2-5	-	TRBV7-8	14	CASSFRRDQETQYF
TRBJ2-1	TRBD2	TRBV29-1	15	CSVGLAGGRYNEQFF